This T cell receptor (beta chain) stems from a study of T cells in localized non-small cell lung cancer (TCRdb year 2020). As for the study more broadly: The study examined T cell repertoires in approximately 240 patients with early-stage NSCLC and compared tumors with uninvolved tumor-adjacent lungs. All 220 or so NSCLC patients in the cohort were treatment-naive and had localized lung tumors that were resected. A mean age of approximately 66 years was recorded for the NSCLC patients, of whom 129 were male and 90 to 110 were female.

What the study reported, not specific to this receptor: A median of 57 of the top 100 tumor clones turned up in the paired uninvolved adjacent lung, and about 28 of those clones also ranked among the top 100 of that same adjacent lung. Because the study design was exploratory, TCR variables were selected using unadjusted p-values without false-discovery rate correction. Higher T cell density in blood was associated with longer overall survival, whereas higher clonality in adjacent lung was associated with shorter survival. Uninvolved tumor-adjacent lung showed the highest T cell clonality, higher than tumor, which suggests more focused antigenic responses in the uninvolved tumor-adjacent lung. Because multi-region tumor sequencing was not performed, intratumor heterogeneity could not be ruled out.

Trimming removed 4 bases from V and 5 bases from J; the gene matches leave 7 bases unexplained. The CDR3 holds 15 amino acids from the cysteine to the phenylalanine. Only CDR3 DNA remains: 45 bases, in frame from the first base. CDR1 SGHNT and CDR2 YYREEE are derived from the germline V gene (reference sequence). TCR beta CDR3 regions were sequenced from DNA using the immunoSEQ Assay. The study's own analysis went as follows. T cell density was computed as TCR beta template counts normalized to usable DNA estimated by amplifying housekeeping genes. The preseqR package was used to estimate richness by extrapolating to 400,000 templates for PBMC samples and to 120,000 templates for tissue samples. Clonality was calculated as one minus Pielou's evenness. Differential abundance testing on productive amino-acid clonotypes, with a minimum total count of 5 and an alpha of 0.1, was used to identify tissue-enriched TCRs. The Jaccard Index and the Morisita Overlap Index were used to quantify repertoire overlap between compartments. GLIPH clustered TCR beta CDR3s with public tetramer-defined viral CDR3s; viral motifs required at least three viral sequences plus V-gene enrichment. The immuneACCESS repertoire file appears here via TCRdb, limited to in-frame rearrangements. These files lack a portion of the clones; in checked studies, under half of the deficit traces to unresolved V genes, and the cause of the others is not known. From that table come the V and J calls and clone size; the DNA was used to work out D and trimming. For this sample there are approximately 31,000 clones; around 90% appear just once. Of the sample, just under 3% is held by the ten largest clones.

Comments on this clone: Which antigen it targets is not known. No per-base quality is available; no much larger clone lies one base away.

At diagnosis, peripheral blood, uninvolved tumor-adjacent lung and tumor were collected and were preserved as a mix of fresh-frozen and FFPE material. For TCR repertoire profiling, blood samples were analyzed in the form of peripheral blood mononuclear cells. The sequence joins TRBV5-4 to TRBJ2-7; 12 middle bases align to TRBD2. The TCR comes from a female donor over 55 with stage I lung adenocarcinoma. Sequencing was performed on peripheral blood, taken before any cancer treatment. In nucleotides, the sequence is TGTGCCAGCAGCGCGACTAGCGGGAGAATCAACGAGCAGTACTTC. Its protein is CASSATSGRINEQYF.